The 13 T cell receptor beta chains below all came from one sample that was sequenced in a study of PD-L1 blockade in urothelial cancer. Time point of the sample: peripheral blood 6 weeks after treatment start. Measured with immunoSEQ multiplex PCR; TCRdb has only the in-frame clones, and not every one. Here the sample spans roughly 51,000 clones, around 85% being singletons. Specimen: PBMCs, collected around atezolizumab (anti-PD-L1) treatment. The receptors stem from a man over 45 with urothelial cancer.

This chain uses TRBV27 with TRBJ1-3, with D perhaps matching TRBD1 (6 bases). CDR1 and CDR2 (germline): MNHEY, SMNVEV (reference sequence). This CDR3 comprises 15 residues. Trimming removed 5 bases from V and 0 bases from J, with 11 bases in between. CDR3 bases: TGTGCCAGCAGTCTCACAGGGACCTCTGGAAACACCATATATTTT. This gives the protein CASSLTGTSGNTIYF.

The V call is TRBV6-6, the J call TRBJ2-5; D remains ambiguous. Germline loops: CDR1 MNHNY, CDR2 SVGAGI (reference sequence). The V end lost 2 bases, the J end lost 0 bases, and 7 bases lay between the germline ends. This CDR3 has 14 residues. CDR3: CASSYRVNQETQYF. Here the CDR3 DNA reads TGTGCCAGCAGTTACCGCGTCAACCAAGAGACCCAGTACTTC.

This clone was seen just once. The rearrangement uses TRBV29-1 and TRBJ2-2, with 8 nucleotides matching TRBD1. The CDR3 runs to 15 residues. Per germline, CDR1 SQVTM and CDR2 ANQGSEA. V lost 2 bases, J lost 1 base, and 3 bases stayed unmatched. CDR3 amino acids: CSVEIGTGNTGELFF. The DNA of the CDR3 is TGCAGCGTTGAAATAGGGACAGGGAACACCGGGGAGCTGTTTTTT.

The V gene is TRBV29-1, the J gene TRBJ1-2; 7 nucleotides line up with TRBD1. The germline CDR1 and CDR2 sequences are SQVTM and ANQGSEA. There are 16 residues in the CDR3. Trimming took 0 bases from V and 4 from J; bases not matched to a gene: 11. The CDR3 DNA reads as TGCAGCGTTGAAGACTCCCGGGCAGGGGGTGGCTATGGCTACACCTTC. Translated: CSVEDSRAGGGYGYTF.

The CDR3 nucleotides are TGCGCCAGCAGCCGGAATGGCAGGGGGTACAACGAGCAGTACTTC. Its protein is CASSRNGRGYNEQYF. The chain couples TRBV4-3 to TRBJ2-7, with 7 bases fitting TRBD1. Per the germline V gene, CDR1 is LGHNA and CDR2 is YSLEER. This CDR3 spans 15 amino acids. V shed 4 bases, J shed 5 bases, and the junction held 11 bases outside the gene matches.

The V call is TRBV2, the J call TRBJ1-5, with a tentative D call TRBD1 (6 bases). V dropped 7 bases and J dropped 1 base, with 14 bases sitting between them. The CDR3 is 15 amino acids. The germline CDR1 and CDR2 sequences are SNHLY and FYNNEI. The CDR3 protein is CASTLRGGSNQPQHF. The DNA of the CDR3 is TGTGCCAGCACCTTGAGGGGGGGGAGCAATCAGCCCCAGCATTTT.

The gene calls are TRBV7-2 and TRBJ1-6; D remains unclear. The CDR3 extends over 15 amino acids. Trimming removed 3 bases at V and 7 bases at J, with 13 bases between. The germline gives CDR1 SGHTA, CDR2 FQGNSA. In DNA form, the CDR3 reads TGTGCCAGCAGCTTTTCAGGACTGGTAAATTCACCCCTCCACTTT. Encoded protein: CASSFSGLVNSPLHF.

This clone appeared a few times. This chain joins TRBV18 and TRBJ2-5, with no clear D. Trimming removed 2 bases from V and 2 bases from J, with 3 bases in between. The CDR3 length is 12 residues. Looked up from germline, CDR1 is KGHSH and CDR2 is LQKENI. The CDR3 protein is CASSPTQETQYF. As DNA, the CDR3 is TGTGCCAGCTCACCAACTCAAGAGACCCAGTACTTC.

The V call is TRBV6-5, the J call TRBJ2-7; 11 bases line up with TRBD1. V trimming: 2 bases; J trimming: 3 bases; junction bases outside the gene matches: 0. From germline, CDR1 is MNHEY and CDR2 SVGAGI. The CDR3 loop spans 14 amino acids. The CDR3 loop is CASSYGTGGYEQYF. Written as DNA, the CDR3 is TGTGCCAGCAGTTACGGGACAGGGGGCTACGAGCAGTACTTC.

The V call is TRBV4-2, the J call TRBJ2-3; 13 bases align to TRBD2. CDR3 length: 19 amino acids. Trimming at V came to 4 bases and at J to 2 bases, leaving 12 bases not matched to a gene. Per germline, CDR1 LGHNA and CDR2 YNFKEQ. Here the CDR3 reads CASSRAGTSGEKYTDTQYF. The CDR3 DNA follows: TGTGCCAGCAGCCGTGCCGGGACTAGCGGGGAGAAGTACACAGATACGCAGTATTTT.

The V call is TRBV27, the J call TRBJ1-2; D may be TRBD1 (5 bases). CDR1 and CDR2 from the germline V gene are MNHEY and SMNVEV (reference sequence). This CDR3 has 13 amino acids. V was trimmed by 6 bases and J by 4 bases, leaving 12 bases between them. The CDR3 coding sequence is TGTGCCAGCAGACAAGGGACTTTCTATGGCTACACCTTC. It yields the protein CASRQGTFYGYTF.

The V gene is TRBV30, the J gene TRBJ1-2; tentatively, D is TRBD1 (6 bases). This CDR3 region has 15 residues. Germline CDR1 is GTSNPN and CDR2 is SVGIG (reference sequence). Between the trimmed V and J ends, which lost 3 bases and 2 bases, there was a span of 16 bases. The CDR3 DNA follows: TGTGCCTGGAGGCGGGGGGGGGCAGGGAACTATGGCTACACCTTC. It encodes CAWRRGGAGNYGYTF.

The J gene is TRBJ1-2, the V gene TRBV19; TRBD1 agrees at 7 bases. V was pared by 1 base and J by 3 bases, with 5 bases of the junction left unmatched. Per the germline V gene, CDR1 is LNHDA and CDR2 is SQIVND (reference sequence). The CDR3 runs to 15 residues. The CDR3 protein is CASSIGQGLDYGYTF. In nucleotides, the CDR3 is TGTGCCAGTAGTATAGGACAGGGTCTCGACTATGGCTACACCTTC. The entire variable domain, with the rest obtained from reference TRBV19 and TRBJ1-2, is as follows: DGGITQSPKYLFRKEGQNVTLSCEQNLNHDAMYWYRQDPGQGLRLIYYSQIVNDFQKGDIAEGYSVSREKKESFPLTVTSAQKNPTAFYLCASSIGQGLDYGYTFGSGTRLTVV.